These 6 T cell receptor beta chains came from one sample sequenced in a study of T cell repertoires in cytomegalovirus infection. TCRdb recomputed calls from the reads with MiXCR, one row per CDR3 protein. The sample records about 180,000 distinct CDR3 sequences, about a sixth being singletons. Input material: CD8+ T cells from PBMCs. All receptors derive from a human donor in good health (CMV status not recorded). Some clones in this sample may be carry-over from other donors' samples.

A few counts support this clonotype. The chain is built from TRBV7-9 and TRBJ2-7; 9 bases match TRBD1. The CDR3 spans 15 residues. Germline CDR1 is SEHNR and CDR2 is FQNEAQ (reference sequence). V was pared by 6 bases and J by 0 bases, with 6 bases of the junction left unmatched. CDR3 in DNA: TGTGCCAGCAGTGCGGACAGGGGCTACTCCTACGAGCAGTACTTC. Amino acids: CASSADRGYSYEQYF.

This clonotype was seen only a few times. This chain uses TRBV7-9 with TRBJ2-5, with D possibly called TRBD1 or TRBD2 (5 bases each). CDR1 is SEHNR and CDR2 is FQNEAQ in the germline V gene (reference sequence). There are 14 residues in the CDR3. V lost 7 bases and J 2 bases, leaving 14 bases between the germline ends. The CDR3 protein is CASKLTDYQETQYF. The CDR3 coding sequence is TGTGCCAGCAAACTGACAGACTATCAAGAGACCCAGTACTTC.

Here the CDR3 DNA reads TGTGCCAGCCGTCGAGGGAATGAGCAGTTCTTC. Protein: CASRRGNEQFF. This chain joins TRBV2 and TRBJ2-1, with a weak D call TRBD2 (5 bases). Germline CDR1 and CDR2: SNHLY and FYNNEI. Trimming removed 8 bases at V and 7 bases at J, with 9 bases between. This CDR3 has 11 residues. The variable domain in full, completed from reference TRBV2 and TRBJ2-1, reads EPEVTQTPSHQVTQMGQEVILRCVPISNHLYFYWYRQILGQKVEFLVSFYNNEISEKSEIFDDQFSVERPDGSNFTLKIRSTKLEDSAMYFCASRRGNEQFFGPGTRLTVL.

This chain joins TRBV5-6 and TRBJ1-2; possible D gene TRBD1, 5 bases. This CDR3 region has 15 residues. Per the germline V gene, CDR1 is SGHDT and CDR2 is YYEEEE. Trimming cost V 0 bases and J 4 bases, with 13 bases left between them. CDR3 protein: CASSLGAAGAYGYTF. In nucleotides, the CDR3 is TGTGCCAGCAGCTTGGGAGCAGCCGGGGCCTATGGCTACACCTTC. Variable domain in full (rest from reference TRBV5-6 and TRBJ1-2): DAGVTQSPTHLIKTRGQQVTLRCSPKSGHDTVSWYQQALGQGPQFIFQYYEEEERQRGNFPDRFSGHQFPNYSSELNVNALLLGDSALYLCASSLGAAGAYGYTFGSGTRLTVV.

In this sample, this clonotype turned up a few times. This chain links TRBV20-1 with TRBJ2-3; tentatively, D is TRBD2 (6 bases). The CDR3 length is 15 residues. Between the trimmed V and J ends, which lost 3 bases and 0 bases, there was a span of 13 bases. Germline CDR1 is DFQATT and CDR2 is SNEGSKA (reference sequence). The CDR3 protein is CSARGLYLSTDTQYF. For the CDR3, the DNA is TGCAGTGCTAGGGGACTTTATCTTAGCACAGATACGCAGTATTTT.

V usage is TRBV27 and J usage is TRBJ2-1; D may be TRBD1 (6 bases). Trimming took off 6 bases at V and 6 bases at J, with 15 bases between the two ends. CDR3 length equals 14 residues. Germline V lookup: CDR1 MNHEY, CDR2 SMNVEV (reference sequence). The CDR3 sequence is CASSYFGQSNEQFF. The DNA of the CDR3 is TGTGCCAGCAGCTATTTTGGACAGAGCAATGAGCAGTTCTTC.